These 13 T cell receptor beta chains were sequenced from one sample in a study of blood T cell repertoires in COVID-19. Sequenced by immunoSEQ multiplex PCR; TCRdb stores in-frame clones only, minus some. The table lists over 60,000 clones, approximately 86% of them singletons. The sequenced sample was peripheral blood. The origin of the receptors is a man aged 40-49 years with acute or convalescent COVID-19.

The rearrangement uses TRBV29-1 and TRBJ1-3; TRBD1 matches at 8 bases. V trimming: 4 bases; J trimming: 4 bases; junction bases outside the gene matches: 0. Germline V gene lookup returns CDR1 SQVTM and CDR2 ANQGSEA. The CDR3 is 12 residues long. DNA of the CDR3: TGCAGCGTTGCAGGGGGCGGAAACACCATATATTTT. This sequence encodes CSVAGGGNTIYF.

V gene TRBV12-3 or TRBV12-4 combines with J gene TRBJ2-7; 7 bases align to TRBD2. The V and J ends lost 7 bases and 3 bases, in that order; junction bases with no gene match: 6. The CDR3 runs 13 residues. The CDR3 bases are TGTGCCAGCACGGGGGGTCACTTCTACGAGCAGTACTTC. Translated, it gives CASTGGHFYEQYF.

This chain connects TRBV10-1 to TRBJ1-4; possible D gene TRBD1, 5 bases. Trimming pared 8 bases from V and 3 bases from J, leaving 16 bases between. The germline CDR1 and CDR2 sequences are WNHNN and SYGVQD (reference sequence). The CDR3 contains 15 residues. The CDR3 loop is CASGAFPRANEKLFF. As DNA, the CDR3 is TGCGCCAGCGGGGCCTTCCCTCGGGCTAATGAAAAACTGTTTTTT.

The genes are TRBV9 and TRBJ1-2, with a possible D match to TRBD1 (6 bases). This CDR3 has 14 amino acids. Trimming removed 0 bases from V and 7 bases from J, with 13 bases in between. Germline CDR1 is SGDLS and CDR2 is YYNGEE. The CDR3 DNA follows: TGTGCCAGCAGCGTAGAAGCAGGGGTAGGTGGCTACACCTTC. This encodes CASSVEAGVGGYTF.

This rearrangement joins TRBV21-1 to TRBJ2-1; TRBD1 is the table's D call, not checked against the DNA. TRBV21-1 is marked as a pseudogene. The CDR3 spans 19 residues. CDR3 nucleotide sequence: TGTGCCAGCAGCAAAGTTTTGTGTTATCCAGGGAATCCCAACAATGAGCAGTTCTTC. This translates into CASSKVLCYPGNPNNEQFF.

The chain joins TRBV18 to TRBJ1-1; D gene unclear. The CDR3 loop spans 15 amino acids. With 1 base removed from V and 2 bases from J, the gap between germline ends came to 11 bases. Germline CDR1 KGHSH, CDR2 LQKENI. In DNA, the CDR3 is TGTGCCAGCTCACCACTTGACCAGGTCAACACTGAAGCTTTCTTT. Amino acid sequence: CASSPLDQVNTEAFF.

The CDR3 nucleotides are TGTGCCAGCCGGATCGGGGCGGGGGTCACAGATACGCAGTATTTT. Amino acid sequence: CASRIGAGVTDTQYF. The chain recombines TRBV18 with TRBJ2-3, with 7 bases aligning to TRBD2. With V trimmed by 8 bases and J by 2 bases, 10 bases remained unmatched. Germline CDR1 and CDR2: KGHSH and LQKENI. The CDR3 has 15 residues.

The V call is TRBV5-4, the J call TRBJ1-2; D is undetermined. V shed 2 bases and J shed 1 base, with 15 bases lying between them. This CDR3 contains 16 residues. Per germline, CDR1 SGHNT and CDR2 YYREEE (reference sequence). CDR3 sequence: CASSFQQRQVNYGYTF. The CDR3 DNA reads TGTGCCAGCAGCTTTCAACAGAGACAAGTTAACTATGGCTACACCTTC.

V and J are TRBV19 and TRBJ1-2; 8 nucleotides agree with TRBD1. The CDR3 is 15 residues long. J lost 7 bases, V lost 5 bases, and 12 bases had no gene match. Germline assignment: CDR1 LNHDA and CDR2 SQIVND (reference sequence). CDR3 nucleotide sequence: TGTGCCAGTAGTGTACAGACCTCAGGGGGCGGTGGCTACACCTTC. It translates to CASSVQTSGGGGYTF.

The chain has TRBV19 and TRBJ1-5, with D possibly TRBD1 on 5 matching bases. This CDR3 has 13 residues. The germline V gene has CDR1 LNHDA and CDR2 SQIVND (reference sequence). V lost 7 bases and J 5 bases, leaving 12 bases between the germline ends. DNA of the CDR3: TGTGCCAGTACCGGGGGACGATATCAGCCCCAGCATTTT. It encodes CASTGGRYQPQHF.

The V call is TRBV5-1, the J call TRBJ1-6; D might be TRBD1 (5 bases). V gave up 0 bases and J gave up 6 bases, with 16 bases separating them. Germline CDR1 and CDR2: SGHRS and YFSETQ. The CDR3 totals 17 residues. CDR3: CASSLAPVGGTNSPLHF. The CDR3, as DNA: TGCGCCAGCAGCTTGGCTCCAGTCGGGGGGACTAATTCACCCCTCCACTTT.

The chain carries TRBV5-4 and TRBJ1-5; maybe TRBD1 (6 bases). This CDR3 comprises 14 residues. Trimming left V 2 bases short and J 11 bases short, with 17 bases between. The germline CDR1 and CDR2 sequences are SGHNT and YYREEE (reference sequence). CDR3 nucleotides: TGTGCCAGCAGCTTCAACAGGGACGTCGCCGCCCAGCATTTT. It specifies CASSFNRDVAAQHF.

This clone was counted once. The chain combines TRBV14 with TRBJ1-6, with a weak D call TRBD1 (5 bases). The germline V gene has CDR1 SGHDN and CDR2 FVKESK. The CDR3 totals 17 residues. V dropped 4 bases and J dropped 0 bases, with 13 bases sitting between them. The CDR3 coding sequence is TGTGCCAGCAGCCTCCGGCAGGGAAGCTCCTATAATTCACCCCTCCACTTT. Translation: CASSLRQGSSYNSPLHF. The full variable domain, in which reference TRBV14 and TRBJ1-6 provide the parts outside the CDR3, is EAGVTQFPSHSVIEKGQTVTLRCDPISGHDNLYWYRRVMGKEIKFLLHFVKESKQDESGMPNNRFLAERTGGTYSTLKVQPAELEDSGVYFCASSLRQGSSYNSPLHFGNGTRLTVT.